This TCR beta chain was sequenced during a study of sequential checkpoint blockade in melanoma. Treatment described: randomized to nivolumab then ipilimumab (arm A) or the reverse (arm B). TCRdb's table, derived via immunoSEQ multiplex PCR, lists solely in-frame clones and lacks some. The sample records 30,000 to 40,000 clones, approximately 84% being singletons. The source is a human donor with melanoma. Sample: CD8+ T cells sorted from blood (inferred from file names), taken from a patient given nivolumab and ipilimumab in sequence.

CDR3 in DNA: TGTGCCAGCAGCTGGGGCAGCGGGGGGGCAACAGATACGCAGTATTTT. Translation gives CASSWGSGGATDTQYF. The chain couples TRBV5-6 to TRBJ2-3, with 10 bases fitting TRBD2. The CDR3 runs 16 residues. Per the germline V gene, CDR1 is SGHDT and CDR2 is YYEEEE. V lost 3 bases and J lost 3; bases outside the gene matches: 7.